This T cell receptor (beta chain) came from a study of control samples from healthy donors and cancer patients. Deletions cut 2 bases from V and 3 bases from J, with 16 bases between. CDR3 length equals 16 residues. Germline CDR1 LGHDT, CDR2 YNNKEL (reference sequence). Data came from immunoSEQ multiplex PCR; TCRdb stores just in-frame clones and leaves some out. The table includes 110,000 to 150,000 clones, around 94% detected once. Sequencing was done on a sample of PBMCs. V gene TRBV3-1 (or the pseudogene TRBV3-2) combines with J gene TRBJ2-5, with unresolved D. The source is a man aged 60-69 years with colorectal cancer. CDR3 nucleotides: TGTGCCAGCAGCCAAATGCAGCTCTTCCCCGAAGAGACCCAGTACTTC. It is translated as CASSQMQLFPEETQYF.